The T cell receptor (beta chain) under discussion was sequenced for a study of T cell changes during pregnancy in multiple sclerosis. Per the germline V gene, CDR1 is SGHDN and CDR2 is FVKESK. The length of the CDR3 is 18 residues. V dropped 0 bases and J dropped 0 bases, with 17 bases sitting between them. The repertoire was sequenced with immunoSEQ multiplex PCR; TCRdb's copy has only in-frame clones and lacks some. This sample carries some 68,000 clones, roughly nine tenths of them seen once, and the ten largest clones take 1.4%. The chain carries TRBV14 and TRBJ1-2; D is undetermined. This material consisted of peripheral blood, taken in the second trimester of pregnancy. The sequence derives from a female donor with multiple sclerosis, enrolled in a pregnancy study. The DNA of the CDR3 is TGTGCCAGCAGCCAAGATGTAGGTACCACAGTACCTAACTATGGCTACACCTTC. Translated, it gives CASSQDVGTTVPNYGYTF.